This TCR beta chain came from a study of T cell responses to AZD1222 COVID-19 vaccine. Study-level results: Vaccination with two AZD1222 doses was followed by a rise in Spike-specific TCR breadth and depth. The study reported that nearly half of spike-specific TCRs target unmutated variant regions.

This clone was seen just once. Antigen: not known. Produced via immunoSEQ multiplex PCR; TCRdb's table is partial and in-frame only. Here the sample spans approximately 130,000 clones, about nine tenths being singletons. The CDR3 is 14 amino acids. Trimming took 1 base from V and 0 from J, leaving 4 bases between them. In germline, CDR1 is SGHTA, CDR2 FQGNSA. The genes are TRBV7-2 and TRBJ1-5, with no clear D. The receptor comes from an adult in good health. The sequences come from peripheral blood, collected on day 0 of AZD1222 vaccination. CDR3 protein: CASSLGDSNQPQHF. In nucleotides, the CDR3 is TGTGCCAGCAGCTTAGGGGATAGCAATCAGCCCCAGCATTTT. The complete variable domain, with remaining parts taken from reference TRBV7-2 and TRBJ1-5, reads GAGVSQSPSNKVTEKGKDVELRCDPISGHTALYWYRQSLGQGLEFLIYFQGNSAPDKSGLPSDRFSAERTGGSVSTLTIQRTQQEDSAVYLCASSLGDSNQPQHFGDGTRLSIL.